A selection of T cell receptor beta chains follows, all from one sample in a study of blood T cells in healthy people across ages. TCRdb called the 5' RACE reads again in MiXCR, with one record for every CDR3 protein. This sample has some 790,000 distinct CDR3 sequences, with about 30% found just once. Sample: blood. These receptors originate from a woman of 80 years or more in good health. The conserved cysteine and the conserved F or W are not part of the CDR3 here. D genes are given only for firm matches.

cdr3_aa j_call v_call d_call
ASSQVWGDTQY TRBJ2-3 TRBV4-3 NA
ASSYAWRGADTQY TRBJ2-3 TRBV12-3/TRBV12-4 TRBD2
ASSQEGRHHRPLQEETQY TRBJ2-5 TRBV3-1 NA
SARAGQGRTDTQY TRBJ2-3 TRBV20-1 TRBD1
ASSLVAVRDRVRDTQY TRBJ2-3 TRBV7-2 TRBD1
ASSLHNSPLH TRBJ1-6 TRBV12-3/TRBV12-4 NA
ASSDLPGTSQY TRBJ2-3 TRBV7-2 TRBD2
ASSSNRDEGPMRGQF TRBJ2-1 TRBV11-2 NA
SASGVSGGSGCNEQY TRBJ2-7 TRBV20-1 TRBD2
ASSGTSGDYNEQF TRBJ2-1 TRBV7-9 TRBD2
ASKQGGQPQH TRBJ1-5 TRBV6-1 TRBD1
ASSFGQGRSTDTQY TRBJ2-3 TRBV7-9 NA
ASSTRQGSDTQY TRBJ2-3 TRBV27 TRBD1
AIRGTGKDFNYGYT TRBJ1-2 TRBV10-3 TRBD1
ASSPLPKTSGVRETQY TRBJ2-5 TRBV12-3/TRBV12-4 TRBD2
ASSQEKRGVYNEQF TRBJ2-1 TRBV4-2 TRBD2
ASGKTGANTEAF TRBJ1-1 TRBV5-6 NA
SARDRLAGGFRGNEQF TRBJ2-1 TRBV20-1 TRBD2
ASSSRGLAASTDTQY TRBJ2-3 TRBV7-2 NA
SAGTSGPREADTQY TRBJ2-3 TRBV20-1 TRBD2
ASSRKHQGDYGYT TRBJ1-2 TRBV6-5 TRBD1
ASSLVTRLYTEAF TRBJ1-1 TRBV12-3/TRBV12-4 NA
ASSSAWTGASYEQY TRBJ2-7 TRBV6-4 TRBD1
ASSQHRARASGNTIY TRBJ1-3 TRBV4-1 NA
ASRSPVSYGYT TRBJ1-2 TRBV28 NA
ASSWTDQPQH TRBJ1-5 TRBV7-9 NA
ASSWAQTSGVNEQF TRBJ2-1 TRBV27 TRBD2
ASSPPTGFYEQY TRBJ2-7 TRBV7-2 NA
ASRPLDTEFLYGYT TRBJ1-2 TRBV5-6 NA
ASTWGFNQPQH TRBJ1-5 TRBV6-5 NA
ASSLGSRGGTDTQY TRBJ2-3 TRBV7-9 NA
ASTSTDYNEQF TRBJ2-1 TRBV11-2 NA
SAYSGTGRVGEQF TRBJ2-1 TRBV20-1 NA
ASSRKGLNQPQH TRBJ1-5 TRBV21-1 NA
SAGGNPGVNTEAF TRBJ1-1 TRBV20-1 NA
GASGEDYGYT TRBJ1-2 TRBV20-1 NA
SAPNGGRGNNEQF TRBJ2-1 TRBV20-1 NA
AWSRDRTGGTYNEQF TRBJ2-1 TRBV30 NA
ASSSGLAGDISNTGELF TRBJ2-2 TRBV7-2 TRBD2
ASSPRRGRQETQY TRBJ2-5 TRBV27 NA
ASSQEVAGFYGYT TRBJ1-2 TRBV3-1 NA
SATDRKASTDTQY TRBJ2-3 TRBV20-1 TRBD1
ASNEWNEQF TRBJ2-1 TRBV6-1 NA
ASSSTVGEAF TRBJ1-1 TRBV27 NA
ASSPSPEETQY TRBJ2-5 TRBV11-2 NA
SVDVTGIGDYGYT TRBJ1-2 TRBV29-1 NA
ASRQTGTRMNTEAF TRBJ1-1 TRBV7-9 NA
ASEPTNTDTQY TRBJ2-3 TRBV19 NA
ASRPGLVGTEAF TRBJ1-1 TRBV12-3/TRBV12-4 NA
ASSASTSGAEQF TRBJ2-1 TRBV7-2 NA